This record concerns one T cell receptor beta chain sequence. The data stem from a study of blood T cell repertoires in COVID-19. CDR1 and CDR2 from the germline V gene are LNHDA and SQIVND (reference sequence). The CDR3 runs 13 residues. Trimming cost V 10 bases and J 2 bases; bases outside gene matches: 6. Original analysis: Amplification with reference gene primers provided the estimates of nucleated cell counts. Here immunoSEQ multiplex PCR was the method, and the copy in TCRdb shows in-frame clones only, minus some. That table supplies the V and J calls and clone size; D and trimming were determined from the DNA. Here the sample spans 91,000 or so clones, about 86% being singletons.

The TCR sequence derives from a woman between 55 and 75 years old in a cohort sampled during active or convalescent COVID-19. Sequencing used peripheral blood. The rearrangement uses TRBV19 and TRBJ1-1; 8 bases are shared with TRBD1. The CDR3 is CATRGQGNTEAFF. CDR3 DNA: TGTGCCACGCGTGGACAGGGCAACACTGAAGCTTTCTTT.